Below, 21 T cell receptor beta chains from the same sample are listed, as sequenced in a study of identical twins. TCRdb called the 5' RACE reads again in MiXCR, with one record for every CDR3 protein. This table holds more than 200,000 distinct CDR3 sequences, more than 13% found once. The sequenced sample was memory (CD45RO+) T cells sorted from blood. The receptor source for this set is a woman younger than 30 in good health.

In its sample, this clonotype was seen a few times. The V gene is TRBV20-1, the J gene TRBJ2-3, with 14 bases lining up with TRBD2. This CDR3 comprises 17 residues. Per germline, CDR1 DFQATT and CDR2 SNEGSKA (reference sequence). V shed 1 base and J 6 bases; nucleotides not matched to a gene: 9. Written as DNA, the CDR3 is TGCAGTGCTAGAGTCGGGACTAGCGGGAGATTAAGGGATACGCAGTATTTT. Residues: CSARVGTSGRLRDTQYF.

Regarding this clonotype: Since a much larger clone is just one base distant, this may be a read error. The gene calls are TRBV5-5 and TRBJ2-3; D ambiguous. Germline-derived CDR1 and CDR2 are SGHKS and YYEKEE (reference sequence). The CDR3 runs to 14 residues. V gave up 4 bases and J gave up 5 bases, with 14 bases separating them. The CDR3 nucleotides are TGTGCCAGCAGCCCAGAGCGCGTCAGAGATACGCAGTATTTT. Translating it yields CASSPERVRDTQYF.

This clonotype has at least ten counts. The V and J genes are TRBV5-1 and TRBJ2-2; D may be TRBD1 (6 bases). Trimming took 4 bases from V and 7 from J, leaving 11 bases between them. Germline V gene lookup returns CDR1 SGHRS and CDR2 YFSETQ. The CDR3 length is 13 residues. Here the CDR3 DNA reads TGCGCCAGCAGCACGACAGGTCGCGGGGAGCTGTTTTTT. Translation: CASSTTGRGELFF.

A few counts support this clonotype. V gene TRBV12-3 or TRBV12-4 combines with J gene TRBJ1-4; D gene ambiguous. The V end lost 2 bases, the J end lost 4 bases, and 5 bases lay between the germline ends. The CDR3 length is 13 residues. CDR3 nucleotides: TGTGCCAGCAGTTTAAGGGATAATGAAAAACTGTTTTTT. Translation gives CASSLRDNEKLFF.

A few counts support this clonotype. The V and J genes are TRBV10-3 and TRBJ2-5; 10 bases agree with TRBD1. CDR3 size: 14 residues. The germline V gene encodes CDR1 ENHRY and CDR2 SYGVKD. V gave up 5 bases and J gave up 4 bases; unmatched junction bases: 4. The CDR3: CAISPGQGRETQYF. CDR3 nucleotide sequence: TGTGCCATCAGTCCGGGACAGGGGCGAGAGACCCAGTACTTC.

The table lists this clonotype with a few counts. The V call is TRBV2, the J call TRBJ2-7; D may be TRBD2 (7 bases). V was shortened by 6 bases and J by 3 bases, with 21 bases between the two germline ends. This CDR3 is 16 amino acids long. CDR1 SNHLY and CDR2 FYNNEI come from the germline V gene. CDR3 nucleotide sequence: TGTGCCAGCAGGGACCCGGGAGGACGAGGGGGCTACGAGCAGTACTTC. It encodes CASRDPGGRGGYEQYF.

In this sample, this clonotype turned up many times. This rearrangement joins TRBV5-1 to TRBJ1-1; 7 positions match TRBD1. With 0 bases clipped from V and 3 bases from J, the junction kept 2 bases outside the gene matches. From germline, CDR1 is SGHRS and CDR2 YFSETQ. The CDR3 runs to 14 residues. As DNA, the CDR3 is TGCGCCAGCAGCTTGGCCGGACAGGACACTGAAGCTTTCTTT. As protein: CASSLAGQDTEAFF.

This clonotype was observed at least ten times. J is TRBJ1-5 and V is TRBV6-5, with D hard to call. Germline assignment: CDR1 MNHEY and CDR2 SVGAGI. The CDR3 is 13 amino acids. The ends were cut back, 8 bases at V and 1 base at J, with 9 bases in the middle. CDR3 region: CASGLESNQPQHF. The CDR3 DNA reads as TGTGCCAGCGGTTTAGAGAGCAATCAGCCCCAGCATTTT.

This clonotype was found a few times. The V gene is TRBV5-1, the J gene TRBJ1-1, with D tentatively TRBD1 (5 bases). Trimming took off 4 bases at V and 0 bases at J, with 13 bases between the two ends. Germline CDR1 and CDR2: SGHRS and YFSETQ. The CDR3 extends over 15 amino acids. The CDR3: CASSPLQALNTEAFF. The CDR3 DNA reads as TGCGCCAGCAGCCCGTTACAGGCTTTGAACACTGAAGCTTTCTTT.

This clonotype was counted a few times. The rearrangement joins TRBV18 to TRBJ2-7; D gene unclear. The V gene's germline CDR1 is KGHSH and CDR2 LQKENI. The CDR3 has 13 amino acids. The V end was cut by 0 bases, the J end by 1 base, with 4 bases between. The CDR3 region is CASSPPDSYEQYF. The CDR3 coding sequence is TGTGCCAGCTCACCACCCGATTCCTACGAGCAGTACTTC.

The V and J genes are TRBV9 and TRBJ2-7, with D possibly being TRBD2 (5 bases). The CDR3 spans 13 residues. Germline V gives CDR1 SGDLS, CDR2 YYNGEE. V lost 0 bases and J 7 bases, leaving 11 bases between the germline ends. The CDR3 DNA reads as TGTGCCAGCAGCGTAGAAGGAGGTTCGGAGCAGTACTTC. It translates to CASSVEGGSEQYF.

This sequence joins TRBV25-1 and TRBJ1-1, with no clear D. The CDR3 spans 13 residues. Looked up from germline, CDR1 is MGHDK and CDR2 is SYGVNS. The ends were cut back, 7 bases at V and 7 bases at J, with 16 bases in the middle. In DNA form, the CDR3 reads TGTGCCAGCACCGTAACTGGGGTCTATGAAGCTTTCTTT. Encoded protein: CASTVTGVYEAFF.

This clonotype was counted a few times. This chain uses TRBV3-1 with TRBJ2-5, with 15 nucleotides matching TRBD2. J gave up 5 bases and V 6 bases, and 10 bases lay outside the gene matches. This CDR3 is 17 amino acids long. The germline gives CDR1 LGHDT, CDR2 YNNKEL (reference sequence). CDR3 protein: CASSPRTSGGAGETQYF. The DNA for the CDR3 is TGTGCCAGCAGTCCTCGGACTAGCGGGGGGGCCGGGGAGACCCAGTACTTC.

There are a few counts of this clonotype. The V and J genes are TRBV7-2 and TRBJ2-4; 7 bases line up with TRBD1. The V and J ends lost 3 bases and 11 bases, in that order; junction bases with no gene match: 7. The CDR3 sequence is 13 residues long. Germline CDR1 is SGHTA and CDR2 is FQGNSA. The CDR3, as DNA: TGTGCCAGCAGCTTTGAAGGGGGCGGCTTTCAGTACTTC. Amino acids: CASSFEGGGFQYF.

The V call is TRBV9, the J call TRBJ1-2; D is undetermined. CDR3 size: 13 residues. Looked up from germline, CDR1 is SGDLS and CDR2 is YYNGEE. Trimming left V 4 bases short and J 5 bases short, with 12 bases between. CDR3 amino acids: CASSLELSYGYTF. The CDR3 nucleotides read TGTGCCAGCAGCCTCGAGCTGTCATATGGCTACACCTTC.

This chain links TRBV9 with TRBJ2-7; 7 bases line up with TRBD2. V shed 4 bases and J 0 bases; nucleotides not matched to a gene: 13. Germline loops: CDR1 SGDLS, CDR2 YYNGEE. This CDR3 spans 17 amino acids. The CDR3 DNA sequence: TGTGCCAGCAGCTCCCACTCCAGCGGGACGAGCTCCTACGAGCAGTACTTC. Translation gives CASSSHSSGTSSYEQYF.

Ten or more counts support this clonotype. This chain connects TRBV2 to TRBJ2-1; 10 nucleotides align to TRBD2. The germline gives CDR1 SNHLY, CDR2 FYNNEI. There are 17 residues in the CDR3. V dropped 4 bases and J dropped 0; count of bases not matched to a gene: 6. CDR3 DNA sequence: TGTGCCAGCAGTGGGGCTAGCGGGGGAAGCTCCTACAATGAGCAGTTCTTC. Amino acid sequence: CASSGASGGSSYNEQFF.

This clonotype was recorded many times. The chain couples TRBV4-3 to TRBJ2-4; maybe TRBD2 (6 bases). The germline CDR1 and CDR2 sequences are LGHNA and YSLEER. The CDR3 runs 15 residues. Trimming took 0 bases from V and 7 from J, leaving 13 bases between them. The chain's CDR3 is CASSQEPGVWNIQYF. The CDR3 DNA reads TGCGCCAGCAGCCAAGAGCCGGGAGTGTGGAACATTCAGTACTTC.

This chain joins TRBV7-6 and TRBJ2-3, with D unclear. CDR1 and CDR2 from the germline V gene are SGHVS and FNYEAQ. This CDR3 is 17 amino acids long. The V end lost 5 bases, the J end lost 3 bases, and 21 bases lay between the germline ends. The CDR3 DNA reads as TGTGCCAGCAGCGTAGAACGTTCAACGGGCGCGACAGATACGCAGTATTTT. Translated: CASSVERSTGATDTQYF.

This clonotype turned up a few times. As DNA, the CDR3 is TGTGCCAGCAGCTCCTCGGTTTGGGTGGATTCACCCCTCCACTTT. Translation gives CASSSSVWVDSPLHF. This chain uses TRBV6-5 with TRBJ1-6; D is uncertain. The CDR3 has 15 amino acids. Trimming stripped 6 bases from V and 8 bases from J, with 17 bases between. Germline V gene sequence: CDR1 MNHEY, CDR2 SVGAGI.

The CDR3: CASSLRQGNTIYF. DNA for the CDR3: TGTGCCAGCAGCTTGAGGCAGGGAAACACCATATATTTT. This sequence joins TRBV5-6 and TRBJ1-3; D not certain. CDR3 length: 13 amino acids. V dropped 1 base and J dropped 4 bases, with 6 bases sitting between them. Germline V gives CDR1 SGHDT, CDR2 YYEEEE.